The T cell receptor (beta chain) under discussion was sequenced for a study of Graves' ophthalmopathy and Graves' hyperthyroidism. Findings of the study overall: Distinction of ophthalmopathy from stable hyperthyroidism by a 13-signature model reached over 85% sensitivity and 65% to 83% specificity.

As concerns this clonotype: The antigen is not known.

Cases classed as stable hyperthyroidism had no ophthalmopathy within 18 months of follow-up. Participants with hyperthyroidism, aged 18 to 65, were newly diagnosed with under 2 months' duration. Diagnosis used clinical symptoms, serum thyroxine, TRAb, thyroid ultrasound and orbital computed tomography. RNA transcripts were the source from which TCR beta CDR3 regions were amplified. Second-round multiplex PCR came after a first-round RT-PCR that employed HTBI primers. TCRdb passed the multiplex PCR reads through MiXCR, listing each CDR3 protein once. The table has just over 600,000 distinct CDR3 sequences, approximately 22% seen once. Sequencing was performed on peripheral blood. The TCR originated in a young woman with stable Graves' hyperthyroidism. Some clones in this sample may be carry-over from other donors' samples.

CDR3 amino acids: CASRGTGDEYGYTF. The CDR3 region has the DNA TGTGCCAGCCGGGGGACAGGGGATGAATATGGCTACACCTTC. The genes are TRBV7-2 and TRBJ1-2; 10 positions agree with TRBD1. This CDR3 has 14 residues. Germline CDR1 and CDR2: SGHTA and FQGNSA. With V trimmed by 8 bases and J by 5 bases, 8 bases remained unmatched.